Each of the 9 T cell receptor beta chains below was sequenced from the same sample in a study of blood T cell repertoires in COVID-19. Sequencing used immunoSEQ multiplex PCR; TCRdb keeps in-frame clones, though not all of them. The table has more than 300,000 clones, more than 75% seen once. Sequenced input: PBMCs or T cells enriched from blood (not recorded which). These receptors originate from a woman aged 18-35 years who had recovered from COVID-19.

J is TRBJ2-1 and V is TRBV5-4; TRBD2 matches 10 bases. The CDR3 is 15 amino acids. With V trimmed by 1 base and J by 4 bases, 2 bases remained unmatched. Germline V lookup: CDR1 SGHNT, CDR2 YYREEE (reference sequence). For the CDR3, the DNA is TGTGCCAGCAGCTTGAGACTAGCGGGTTACAATGAGCAGTTCTTC. Translating gives CASSLRLAGYNEQFF.

The chain recombines TRBV28 with TRBJ2-5; D is undetermined. CDR3 length: 18 amino acids. Germline V gives CDR1 MDHEN, CDR2 SYDVKM. The ends were cut back, 1 base at V and 5 bases at J, with 23 bases in the middle. The CDR3 bases are TGTGCCAGCAGTTTATCGATAATAAAAGTTAATGATCGGGAGACCCAGTACTTC. Protein sequence: CASSLSIIKVNDRETQYF.

The chain carries TRBV6-6 and TRBJ1-5; D gene unclear. V was pared by 7 bases and J by 7 bases, with 14 bases between. The CDR3 loop spans 13 amino acids. CDR1 is MNHNY and CDR2 is SVGAGI in the germline V gene (reference sequence). This chain's CDR3 is CASTPGDKQPQHF. DNA for the CDR3: TGTGCCAGCACTCCGGGAGACAAGCAGCCCCAGCATTTT.

The DNA for the CDR3 is TGTGCCAGCTCAACCGGACAGGGGGCGCTTAGCACCATATATTTT. Its translation is CASSTGQGALSTIYF. The chain couples TRBV18 to TRBJ1-3, with TRBD1 matching 11 bases. V dropped 5 bases and J dropped 9; count of bases not matched to a gene: 9. From germline, CDR1 is KGHSH and CDR2 LQKENI. The CDR3 is made up of 15 amino acids.

The rearrangement links TRBV4-2 to TRBJ2-7; perhaps TRBD2 as D (6 bases). The CDR3 is 15 residues long. Per the germline V gene, CDR1 is LGHNA and CDR2 is YNFKEQ. The V end lost 4 bases, the J end lost 3 bases, and 16 bases lay between the germline ends. DNA of the CDR3: TGTGCCAGCAGCCTCACAAGCGGGTCGATCTACGAGCAGTACTTC. Protein product: CASSLTSGSIYEQYF.

This chain joins TRBV28 and TRBJ2-5; D perhaps matches TRBD1 (5 bases). The CDR3 spans 13 residues. CDR1 MDHEN and CDR2 SYDVKM come from the germline V gene. The V end was cut by 5 bases, the J end by 5 bases, with 12 bases between. The CDR3 is CASSPPGHETQYF. CDR3 sequence (DNA): TGTGCCAGCAGTCCCCCCGGACACGAGACCCAGTACTTC.

The V and J genes are TRBV5-4 and TRBJ2-7; 9 bases line up with TRBD2. This CDR3 comprises 15 residues. V lost 5 bases, J lost 5 bases, and 11 bases stayed unmatched. Germline V gene lookup returns CDR1 SGHNT and CDR2 YYREEE (reference sequence). The CDR3 reads CASSPAGGMSHEQYF. The DNA of the CDR3 is TGTGCCAGCAGTCCGGCGGGGGGGATGTCCCACGAGCAGTACTTC.

The chain has TRBV9 and TRBJ2-7, with D uncertain. Germline CDR1 and CDR2: SGDLS and YYNGEE. V was shortened by 1 base and J by 0 bases, with 8 bases between the two germline ends. The CDR3 contains 14 residues. The CDR3 DNA reads TGTGCCAGCAGCGTAAATTCCCGCTCCTACGAGCAGTACTTC. Translation: CASSVNSRSYEQYF.

The chain links TRBV12-3 or TRBV12-4 to TRBJ2-7; D unresolved. The CDR3 contains 11 residues. Trimming took off 8 bases at V and 2 bases at J, with 7 bases between the two ends. CDR3 DNA sequence: TGTGCCAGCGCAGGCACCTACGAGCAGTACTTC. Translation gives CASAGTYEQYF.